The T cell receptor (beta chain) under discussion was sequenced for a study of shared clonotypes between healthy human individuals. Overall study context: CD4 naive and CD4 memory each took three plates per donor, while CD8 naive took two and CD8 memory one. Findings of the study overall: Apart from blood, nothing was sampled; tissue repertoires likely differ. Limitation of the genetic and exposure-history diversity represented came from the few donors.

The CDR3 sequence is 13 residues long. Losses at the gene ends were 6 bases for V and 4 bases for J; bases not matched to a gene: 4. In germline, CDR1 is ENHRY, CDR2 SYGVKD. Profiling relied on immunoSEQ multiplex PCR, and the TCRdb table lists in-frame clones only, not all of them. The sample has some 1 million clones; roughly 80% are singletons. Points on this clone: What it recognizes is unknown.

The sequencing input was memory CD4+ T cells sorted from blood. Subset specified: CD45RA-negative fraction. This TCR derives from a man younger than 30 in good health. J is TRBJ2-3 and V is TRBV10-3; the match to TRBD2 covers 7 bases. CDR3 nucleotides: TGTGCCATCAGAGAGCGGGACTCAGATACGCAGTATTTT. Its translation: CAIRERDSDTQYF.